The rows below give T cell receptor beta chains drawn from one sample of a study of cytomegalovirus exposure and HLA in healthy donors. Produced via immunoSEQ multiplex PCR; TCRdb's table is partial and in-frame only. Among around 150,000 clones listed, 60% to 85% were seen once. The sample taken for sequencing was PBMCs. Receptor source: a male donor in good health and CMV-seropositive. Each CDR3 is given with its conserved first and last residue. The D gene is left open where the match is weak. Not all rows give a size; the values are once, few, many and, for expanded clones, a class.

d_gene	j_gene	abundance	v_gene	CDR3nt	CDR3aa
.	TRBJ2-7	.	TRBV7-6	TGTGCCAGCAGCTTAGTGGGGGCAGATACGTACGAGCAGTACTTC	CASSLVGADTYEQYF
.	TRBJ2-5	.	TRBV5-4	TGTGCCAGCAGCTTGGGACAGTTCCAAGAGACCCAGTACTTC	CASSLGQFQETQYF
TRBD1	TRBJ2-7	.	TRBV4-2	TGTGCCAGCAGCCGGGACAGGGGGCGACCCTACGAGCAGTACTTC	CASSRDRGRPYEQYF
.	TRBJ2-7	.	TRBV13	TGTGCCAGCAGCTTAGTAACAGGGAACCACGAGCAGTACTTC	CASSLVTGNHEQYF
.	TRBJ2-1	.	TRBV5-8	TGTGCCAGCAGCCGATTCCGACAGGTACCCTACAATGAGCAGTTCTTC	CASSRFRQVPYNEQFF
.	TRBJ2-3	once	TRBV11-2	TGTGCCAGCAGCTTAGACCCGGGACTGGTCGATACGCAGTATTTT	CASSLDPGLVDTQYF
TRBD1	TRBJ2-7	.	TRBV4-2	TGTGCCAGCAGCCAAAGTCTTCCCCGACAGGGGGTCGCCTACGAGCAGTGCTTC	CASSQSLPRQGVAYEQCF
TRBD1	TRBJ1-6	.	TRBV6-4	TGTGCCAGCAGTCCCGCAGGGGGGAAGAATTCACCCCTCCACTTT	CASSPAGGKNSPLHF
TRBD1	TRBJ1-4	.	TRBV2	TGTGCCAGCAAGACACAGGGGGAGCGGGAAAAACTGTTTTTT	CASKTQGEREKLFF
TRBD2	TRBJ2-3	.	TRBV5-6	TGTGCCAGCAGCTCGACCCGGGGGGAGGGCACAGGTACGCAGTATTTT	CASSSTRGEGTGTQYF
.	TRBJ2-3	.	TRBV7-9	TGTGCCAGCAGCTTAGGGGCAGGGCACACAGATACGCAGTATTTT	CASSLGAGHTDTQYF
TRBD1	TRBJ1-1	few	TRBV4-1	TGCGCCAGCAGCCGGGACAGGGAGAACACTGAAGCTTTCTTT	CASSRDRENTEAFF
TRBD1	TRBJ2-7	few	TRBV5-4	TGTGCCAGCAGCTTGAGGCAGGGGGCAGGCGGGCCGGACTACGAGCAGTACTTC	CASSLRQGAGGPDYEQYF
TRBD1	TRBJ1-2	.	TRBV27	TGTGCCAGCAGTTCGACGGGACAGGGGTTCTATGGCCACACCTTC	CASSSTGQGFYGHTF
.	TRBJ1-5	.	TRBV23-1	TGCGCCAGCAGTCAATCAGGGGGAGATCAGCCCCAGCATTTT	CASSQSGGDQPQHF
TRBD1	TRBJ2-5	.	TRBV29-1	TGCAGCGTTGAAGAGGACAGGGGAGTAAGGGAGACCCAGTACTTC	CSVEEDRGVRETQYF
TRBD2	TRBJ2-5	once	TRBV30	TGTGCCTGGAGTGCGGGAGCGGGGGCCGCAGAGACCCAGTACTTC	CAWSAGAGAAETQYF
TRBD1	TRBJ2-5	.	TRBV4-3	TGCGCCAGCAGCCAACTACCGGGACAGGTAGAGACCCAGTACTTC	CASSQLPGQVETQYF
TRBD1	TRBJ2-7	few	TRBV6-5	TGTGCCAGCTACCGGGACAGGCGTACCGAGCAGTACTTC	CASYRDRRTEQYF